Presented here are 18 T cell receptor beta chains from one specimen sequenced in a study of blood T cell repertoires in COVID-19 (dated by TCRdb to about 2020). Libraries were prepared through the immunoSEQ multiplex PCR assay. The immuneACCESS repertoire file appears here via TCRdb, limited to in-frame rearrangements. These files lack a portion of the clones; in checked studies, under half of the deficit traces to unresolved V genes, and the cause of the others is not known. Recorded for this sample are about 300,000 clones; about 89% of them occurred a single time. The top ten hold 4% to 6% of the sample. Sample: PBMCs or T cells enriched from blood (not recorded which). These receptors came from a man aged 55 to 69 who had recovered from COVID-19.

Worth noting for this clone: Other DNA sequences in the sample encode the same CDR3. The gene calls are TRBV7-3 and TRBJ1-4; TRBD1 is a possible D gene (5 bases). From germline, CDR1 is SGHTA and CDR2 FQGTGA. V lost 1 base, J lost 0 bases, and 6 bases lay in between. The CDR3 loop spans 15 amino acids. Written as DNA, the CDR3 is TGTGCCAGCAGCTTAAGCAGGGCAACTAATGAAAAACTGTTTTTT. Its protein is CASSLSRATNEKLFF. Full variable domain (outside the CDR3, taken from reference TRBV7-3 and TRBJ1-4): GAGVSQTPSNKVTEKGKYVELRCDPISGHTALYWYRQSLGQGPEFLIYFQGTGAADDSGLPNDRFFAVRPEGSVSTLKIQRTERGDSAVYLCASSLSRATNEKLFFGSGTQLSVL.

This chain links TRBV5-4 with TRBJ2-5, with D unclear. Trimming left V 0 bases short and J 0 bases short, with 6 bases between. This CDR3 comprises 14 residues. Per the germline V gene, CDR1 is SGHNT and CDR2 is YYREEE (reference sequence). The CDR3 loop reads CASSLVNYQETQYF. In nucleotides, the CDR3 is TGTGCCAGCAGCTTGGTGAACTACCAAGAGACCCAGTACTTC.

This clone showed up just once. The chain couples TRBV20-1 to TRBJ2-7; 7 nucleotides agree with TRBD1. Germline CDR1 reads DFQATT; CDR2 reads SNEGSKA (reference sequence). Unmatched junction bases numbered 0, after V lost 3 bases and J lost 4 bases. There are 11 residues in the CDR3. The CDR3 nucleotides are TGCAGTGCTAGGGGACAGTACGAGCAGTACTTC. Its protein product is CSARGQYEQYF.

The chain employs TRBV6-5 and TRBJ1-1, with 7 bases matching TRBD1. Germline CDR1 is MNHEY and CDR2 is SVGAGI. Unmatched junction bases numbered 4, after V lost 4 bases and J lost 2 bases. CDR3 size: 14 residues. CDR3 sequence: CASSFRDSNTEAFF. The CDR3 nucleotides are TGTGCCAGCAGTTTCCGGGACAGTAACACTGAAGCTTTCTTT.

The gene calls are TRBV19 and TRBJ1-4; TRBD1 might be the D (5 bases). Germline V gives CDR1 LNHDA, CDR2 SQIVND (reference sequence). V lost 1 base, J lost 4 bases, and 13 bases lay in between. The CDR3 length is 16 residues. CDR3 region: CASSIAAGGVNEKLFF. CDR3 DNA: TGTGCCAGTAGTATAGCCGCCGGAGGGGTTAATGAAAAACTGTTTTTT.

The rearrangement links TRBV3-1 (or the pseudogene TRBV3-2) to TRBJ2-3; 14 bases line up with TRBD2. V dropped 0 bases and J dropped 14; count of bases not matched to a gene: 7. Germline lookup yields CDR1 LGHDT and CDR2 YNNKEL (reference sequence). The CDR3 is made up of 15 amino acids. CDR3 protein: CASSQDERLAGGSYF. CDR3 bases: TGTGCCAGCAGCCAAGATGAGAGACTAGCGGGGGGGTCGTATTTT.

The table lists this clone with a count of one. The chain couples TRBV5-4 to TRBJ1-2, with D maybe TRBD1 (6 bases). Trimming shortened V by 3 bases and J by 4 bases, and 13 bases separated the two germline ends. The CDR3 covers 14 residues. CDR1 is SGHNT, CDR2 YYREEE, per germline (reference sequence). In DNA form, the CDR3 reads TGTGCCAGCAGCTCCCAGACAGGAAGCTATGGCTACACCTTC. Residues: CASSSQTGSYGYTF. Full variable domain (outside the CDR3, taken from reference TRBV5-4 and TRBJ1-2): ETGVTQSPTHLIKTRGQQVTLRCSSQSGHNTVSWYQQALGQGPQFIFQYYREEENGRGNFPPRFSGLQFPNYSSELNVNALELDDSALYLCASSSQTGSYGYTFGSGTRLTVV.

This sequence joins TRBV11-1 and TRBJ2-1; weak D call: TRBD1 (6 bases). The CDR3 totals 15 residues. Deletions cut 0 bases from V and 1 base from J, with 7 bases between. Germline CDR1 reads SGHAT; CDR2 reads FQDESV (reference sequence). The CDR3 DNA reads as TGTGCCAGCAGCTTAGCGCAGGGGTCCTACAATGAGCAGTTCTTC. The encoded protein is CASSLAQGSYNEQFF.

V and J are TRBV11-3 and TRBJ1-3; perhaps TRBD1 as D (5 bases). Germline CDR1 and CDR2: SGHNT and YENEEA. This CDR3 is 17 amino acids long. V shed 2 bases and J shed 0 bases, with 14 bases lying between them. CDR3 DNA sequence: TGTGCCAGCAGCTTACATGGGGCTGCCAACTCTGGAAACACCATATATTTT. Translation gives CASSLHGAANSGNTIYF.

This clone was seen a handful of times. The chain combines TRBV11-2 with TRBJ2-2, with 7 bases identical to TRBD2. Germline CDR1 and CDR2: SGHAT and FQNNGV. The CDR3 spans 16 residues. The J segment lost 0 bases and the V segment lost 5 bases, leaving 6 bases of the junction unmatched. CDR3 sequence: CASSPQRDANTGELFF. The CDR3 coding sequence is TGTGCCAGCAGCCCCCAGCGGGACGCGAACACCGGGGAGCTGTTTTTT.

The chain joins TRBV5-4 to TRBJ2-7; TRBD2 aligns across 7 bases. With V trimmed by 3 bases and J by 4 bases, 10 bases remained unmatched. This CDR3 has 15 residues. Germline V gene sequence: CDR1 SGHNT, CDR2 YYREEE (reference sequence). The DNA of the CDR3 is TGTGCCAGCAGCTGGGCAGCGGGGAGGAATTACGAGCAGTACTTC. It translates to CASSWAAGRNYEQYF. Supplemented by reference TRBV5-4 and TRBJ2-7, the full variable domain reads ETGVTQSPTHLIKTRGQQVTLRCSSQSGHNTVSWYQQALGQGPQFIFQYYREEENGRGNFPPRFSGLQFPNYSSELNVNALELDDSALYLCASSWAAGRNYEQYFGPGTRLTVT.

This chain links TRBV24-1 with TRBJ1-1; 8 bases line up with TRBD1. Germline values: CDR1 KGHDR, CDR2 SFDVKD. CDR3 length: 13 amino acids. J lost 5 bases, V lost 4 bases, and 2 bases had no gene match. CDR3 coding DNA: TGTGCCACCAGTGACAGGGGGCAAACTGAAGCTTTCTTT. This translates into CATSDRGQTEAFF.

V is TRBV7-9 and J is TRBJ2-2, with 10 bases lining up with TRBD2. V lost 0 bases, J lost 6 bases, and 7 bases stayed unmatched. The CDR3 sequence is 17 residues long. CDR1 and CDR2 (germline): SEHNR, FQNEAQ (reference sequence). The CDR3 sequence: CASSLAWASGSAGELFF. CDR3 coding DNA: TGTGCCAGCAGCTTAGCTTGGGCTAGCGGGAGCGCCGGGGAGCTGTTTTTT.

This CDR3 reads CASSIGLAGGLDTQYF. In DNA form, the CDR3 reads TGCGCCAGCAGCATAGGACTAGCGGGAGGGTTGGATACGCAGTATTTT. The chain uses TRBV5-1 and TRBJ2-3; 15 bases are shared with TRBD2. V dropped 4 bases and J dropped 6; count of bases not matched to a gene: 6. This CDR3 spans 16 amino acids. Germline CDR1 and CDR2: SGHRS and YFSETQ.

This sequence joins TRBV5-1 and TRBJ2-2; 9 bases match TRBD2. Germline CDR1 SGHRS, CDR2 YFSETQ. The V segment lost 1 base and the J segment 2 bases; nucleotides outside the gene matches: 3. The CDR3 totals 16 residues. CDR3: CASSLYSGSNTGELFF. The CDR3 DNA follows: TGCGCCAGCAGCTTGTATAGCGGGAGTAACACCGGGGAGCTGTTTTTT.

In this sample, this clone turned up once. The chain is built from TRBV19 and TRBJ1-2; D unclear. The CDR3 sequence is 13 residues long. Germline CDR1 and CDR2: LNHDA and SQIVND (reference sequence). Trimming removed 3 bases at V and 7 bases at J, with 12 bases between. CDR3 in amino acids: CASSISAGGGYTF. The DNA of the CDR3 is TGTGCCAGTAGTATTTCGGCAGGAGGTGGCTACACCTTC.

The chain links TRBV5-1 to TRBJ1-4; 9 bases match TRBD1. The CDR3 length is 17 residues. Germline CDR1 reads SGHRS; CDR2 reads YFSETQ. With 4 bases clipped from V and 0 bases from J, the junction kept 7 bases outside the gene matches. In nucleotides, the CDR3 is TGCGCCAGCAGCCCAAGGACAGGGGTGGCAACTAATGAAAAACTGTTTTTT. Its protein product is CASSPRTGVATNEKLFF.

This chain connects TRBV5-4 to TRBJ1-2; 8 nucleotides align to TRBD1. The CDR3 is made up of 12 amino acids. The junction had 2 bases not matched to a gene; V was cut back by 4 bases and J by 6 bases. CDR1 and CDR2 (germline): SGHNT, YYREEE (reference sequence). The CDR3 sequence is CASSADRDGYTF. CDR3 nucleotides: TGTGCCAGCAGCGCGGACAGGGATGGCTACACCTTC.